The present T cell receptor (beta chain) was sequenced within a study of cytomegalovirus exposure and HLA in healthy donors. Across the study: As released early, the data held 85 million to 95 million unique TCRs from HLA-typed donors.

This clone was counted a few times. As yet, its antigen is unknown. Different DNA sequences within this sample yield the same CDR3. The V gene's germline CDR1 is SGDLS and CDR2 YYNGEE. V shed 4 bases, J shed 0 bases, and the junction held 2 bases outside the gene matches. The CDR3 extends over 15 amino acids. Points from the study as a whole: A later analysis reportedly found fewer N-insertions in an Asian-associated ancestry cluster than the roughly 670-donor mean. Researchers reported in a later analysis that a missense DCLRE1C variant was tied to TCR beta V- and J-gene trimming.

PCR used 60 Vbeta primers and 13 Jbeta primers. Measured with immunoSEQ multiplex PCR; TCRdb has only the in-frame clones, and not every one. This table holds approximately 170,000 clones, 70% to 90% found once. This clonotype was obtained from a young man in good health and CMV-seropositive. Sequenced: PBMCs. This chain links TRBV9 with TRBJ2-1, with 9 nucleotides matching TRBD2. CDR3 loop: CASSLSGSSYNEQFF. CDR3 nucleotides: TGTGCCAGCAGCCTTAGCGGGAGCTCCTACAATGAGCAGTTCTTC.